These T cell receptor beta chains were read from a single sample in a study of T cell responses to AZD1222 COVID-19 vaccine. Only in-frame clones appear in the TCRdb table, and some are missing; sequencing was by immunoSEQ multiplex PCR. The data hold 55,000 to 75,000 clones, with about four fifths observed a single time. The input for sequencing was peripheral blood, taken on day 0 of AZD1222 vaccination. These receptor sequences come from an adult in good health. Both conserved end residues are part of each CDR3. Fields, in order: J gene, D gene, V gene, clone size, CDR3 protein, CDR3 DNA. D genes are given only for firm matches. Size values are once, few and many counts, or a class for expanded clones, and some rows have none.

TRBJ2-6 . TRBV11-2 . CASSLEGTAGANVLTF TGTGCCAGCAGCTTAGAGGGCACGGCAGGGGCCAACGTCCTGACTTTC
TRBJ1-5 . TRBV28 . CASSLGFRVGNQPQHF TGTGCCAGCAGTTTAGGATTTAGGGTGGGCAATCAGCCCCAGCATTTT
TRBJ1-1 . TRBV5-1 once CASSSSGGEAFF TGCGCCAGCAGCTCCTCGGGGGGTGAAGCTTTCTTT
TRBJ2-7 TRBD1 TRBV27 . CASSPQPGTGITYEQYF TGTGCCAGCAGCCCACAACCCGGGACAGGGATTACCTACGAGCAGTACTTC
TRBJ2-5 TRBD2 TRBV4-3 once CASSQGTSGGSQESQYF TGCGCCAGCAGCCAAGGGACTAGCGGGGGGTCTCAAGAGTCCCAGTACTTC
TRBJ1-2 TRBD1 TRBV3-1/TRBV3-2 . CASSQRHSRDRSVDGYGYTF TGTGCCAGCAGCCAGAGACATTCCCGGGACAGGTCTGTTGACGGCTATGGCTACACCTTC
TRBJ1-2 . TRBV6-5 . CASSYSQGLYGYTF TGTGCCAGCAGTTACTCGCAGGGCCTCTATGGCTACACCTTC
TRBJ1-5 TRBD1 TRBV18 . CASSQLTGGGNQPQHF TGTGCCAGCTCACAATTGACAGGGGGCGGCAATCAGCCCCAGCATTTT
TRBJ1-2 . TRBV9 few CASSRTEYGYTF TGTGCCAGCAGCCGGACAGAATATGGCTACACCTTC
TRBJ1-2 TRBD1 TRBV9 . CASSVSFDRGVGGYTF TGTGCCAGCAGCGTATCCTTCGACAGGGGGGTCGGTGGCTACACCTTC
TRBJ2-3 . TRBV6-5 . CASRLVGWGDTQYF TGTGCCAGCCGACTAGTAGGTTGGGGAGATACGCAGTATTTT
TRBJ1-2 . TRBV5-4 . CASSLAGGYSKTNYGYTF TGTGCCAGCAGCTTGGCCGGGGGGTATAGTAAAACTAACTATGGCTACACCTTC
TRBJ2-5 . TRBV2 . CASSEESQETQYF TGTGCCAGCAGTGAGGAGTCACAAGAGACCCAGTACTTC
TRBJ2-7 . TRBV7-6 . CASSLAAAASREQYF TGTGCCAGCAGCTTAGCGGCAGCCGCCTCTAGGGAGCAGTACTTC
TRBJ1-2 . TRBV6-1 . CASSETPQGNGYTF TGTGCCAGCAGTGAGACCCCTCAGGGAAACGGCTACACCTTC
TRBJ2-7 TRBD2 TRBV5-1 . CASSGLAGDYEQYF TGCGCCAGCAGCGGGCTAGCGGGGGACTACGAGCAGTACTTC
TRBJ1-5 . TRBV6-5 . CARNRWNTPQHF TGTGCCAGGAACCGGTGGAACACGCCCCAGCATTTT
TRBJ2-3 TRBD2 TRBV4-3 . CASSQDSGGTDTQYF TGCGCCAGCAGCCAAGACAGCGGGGGCACAGATACGCAGTATTTT
TRBJ1-2 TRBD1 TRBV19 . CASSVGQGMGYGYTF TGTGCCAGTAGTGTCGGACAGGGGATGGGCTATGGCTACACCTTC
TRBJ1-6 . TRBV7-6 . CASSSGTGNNSPLHF TGTGCCAGCAGCTCTGGGACGGGGAATAATTCACCCCTCCACTTT
TRBJ2-1 . TRBV10-1 . CASSDKGIGEQFF TGCGCCAGCAGTGATAAGGGGATTGGTGAGCAGTTCTTC
TRBJ2-3 TRBD2 TRBV5-4 once CASSVGTSGGANTQYF TGTGCCAGCAGCGTTGGGACTAGCGGGGGGGCTAATACGCAGTATTTT
TRBJ1-5 . TRBV12-3/TRBV12-4 . CASRGGNQPQHF TGTGCGTCACGGGGGGGCAATCAGCCCCAGCATTTT
TRBJ2-5 . TRBV5-1 . CASSLDRVGVETQYF TGCGCCAGCAGCTTGGACAGGGTTGGAGTGGAGACCCAGTACTTC
TRBJ1-5 . TRBV7-9 . CASSLGGNNQPQHF TGTGCCAGCAGCTTAGGCGGTAACAATCAGCCCCAGCATTTT
TRBJ2-3 . TRBV10-3 . CAISERAGTDTQYF TGTGCCATCAGTGAAAGGGCGGGCACAGATACGCAGTATTTT
TRBJ2-1 TRBD2 TRBV19 . CASSNSGTYEQFF TGTGCCAGTAGTAACAGCGGGACGTATGAGCAGTTCTTC
TRBJ1-2 TRBD1 TRBV18 once CASSPETGGIDGYTF TGTGCCAGCTCACCAGAGACAGGGGGGATTGATGGCTACACCTTC
TRBJ1-3 . TRBV11-2 . CASIDPRRRQGSSGNTIYF TGTGCCAGCATCGACCCGAGGAGGCGGCAGGGTTCCTCTGGAAACACCATATATTTT
TRBJ2-1 . TRBV7-3 few CASSRGLTNEQFF TGTGCCAGCAGCCGCGGACTCACGAATGAGCAGTTCTTC
TRBJ2-7 . TRBV2 . CASFSGTGSYEQYF TGTGCCAGCTTTAGCGGGACAGGGTCCTACGAGCAGTACTTC
TRBJ2-1 TRBD2 TRBV9 . CASSVELRGVHNEQFF TGTGCCAGCAGCGTAGAGTTGCGGGGGGTCCACAATGAGCAGTTCTTC
TRBJ2-3 TRBD1 TRBV10-3 . CAISESGTGGYTQYF TGTGCCATCAGTGAGTCCGGGACAGGGGGCTATACGCAGTATTTT
TRBJ2-2 TRBD1 TRBV5-1 . CASSAGQGYDTGELFF TGCGCCAGCAGCGCCGGACAGGGTTATGACACCGGGGAGCTGTTTTTT
TRBJ2-7 TRBD1 TRBV27 . CASSPLTGLNGDRSYEQYF TGTGCCAGCAGTCCTCTAACCGGTCTAAACGGGGACAGGTCCTACGAGCAGTACTTC
TRBJ1-1 TRBD1 TRBV29-1 . CSVEDQRGGGGNTEAFF TGCAGCGTTGAAGATCAAAGAGGGGGCGGTGGGAACACTGAAGCTTTCTTT
TRBJ2-5 TRBD1 TRBV5-4 few CASSSLQGAQETQYF TGTGCCAGCAGCTCCTTACAGGGGGCCCAAGAGACCCAGTACTTC
TRBJ2-2 TRBD1 TRBV6-5 . CASGTGNTGELFF TGTGCCAGCGGGACAGGGAACACCGGGGAGCTGTTTTTT
TRBJ1-4 . TRBV30 . CAWSALTNEKLFF TGTGCCTGGAGTGCCCTGACTAATGAAAAACTGTTTTTT
TRBJ1-3 . TRBV5-6 . CASSLAAQISGNTIYF TGTGCCAGCAGCTTGGCCGCACAAATCTCTGGAAACACCATATATTTT
TRBJ2-5 . TRBV7-2 . CASSLVDTSIETQYF TGTGCCAGCAGCTTAGTTGATACTAGCATCGAGACCCAGTACTTC
TRBJ1-3 . TRBV12-5 . CASKPTGSGNTIYF TGTGCTAGTAAACCGACTGGCTCTGGAAACACCATATATTTT
TRBJ2-3 . TRBV18 once CASSPVPGQNTDTQYF TGTGCCAGCTCACCAGTCCCAGGACAGAACACAGATACGCAGTATTTT
TRBJ1-2 . TRBV5-1 . CASLRGESNYGYTF TGCGCCAGCCTCAGGGGCGAAAGCAACTATGGCTACACCTTC
TRBJ2-1 TRBD1 TRBV18 . CASSPYQGQENEQFF TGTGCCAGCTCACCCTATCAGGGACAGGAGAATGAGCAGTTCTTC
TRBJ2-2 . TRBV12-5 few CASGSNNPGPRTGELFF TGTGCTAGTGGTTCGAATAACCCGGGACCGCGCACCGGGGAGCTGTTTTTT
TRBJ2-1 . TRBV11-2 . CASLRAQGDLRNEQFF TGTGCCAGCTTAAGGGCTCAGGGAGACTTAAGAAATGAGCAGTTCTTC
TRBJ2-1 . TRBV7-9 . CASSRITNEQFF TGTGCCAGCAGCCGTATAACCAATGAGCAGTTCTTC
TRBJ1-1 . TRBV5-8 . CASSWAGVNTEAFF TGTGCCAGCAGCTGGGCAGGGGTGAACACTGAAGCTTTCTTT
TRBJ1-5 . TRBV7-8 . CASSFGINSNQPQHF TGTGCCAGCAGCTTTGGAATCAATAGCAATCAGCCCCAGCATTTT
TRBJ1-1 . TRBV13 once CASSLSTGYTEAFF TGTGCCAGCAGCTTAAGTACAGGGTACACTGAAGCTTTCTTT
TRBJ2-1 . TRBV2 . CASSESNYNEQFF TGTGCCAGCAGTGAGTCAAATTACAATGAGCAGTTCTTC
TRBJ1-1 . TRBV7-9 . CASSLAGAQNTEAFF TGTGCCAGCAGCTTAGCCGGGGCCCAGAACACTGAAGCTTTCTTT
TRBJ2-1 TRBD2 TRBV7-9 . CASSWGTSGGPEFF TGTGCCAGCAGCTGGGGGACTAGCGGGGGCCCGGAGTTCTTC
TRBJ1-2 . TRBV9 . CASSVGPDNYGYTF TGTGCCAGCAGCGTAGGCCCCGATAACTATGGCTACACCTTC